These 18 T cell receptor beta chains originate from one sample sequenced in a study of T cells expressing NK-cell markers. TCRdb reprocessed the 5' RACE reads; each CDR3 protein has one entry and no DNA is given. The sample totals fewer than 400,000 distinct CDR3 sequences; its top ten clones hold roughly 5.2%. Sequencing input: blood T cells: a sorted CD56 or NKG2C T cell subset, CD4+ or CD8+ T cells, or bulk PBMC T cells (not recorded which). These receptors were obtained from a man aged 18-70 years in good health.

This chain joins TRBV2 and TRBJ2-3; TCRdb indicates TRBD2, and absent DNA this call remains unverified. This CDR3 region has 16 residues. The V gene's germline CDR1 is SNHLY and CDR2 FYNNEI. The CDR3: CASTLTLAGGTDTQYF.

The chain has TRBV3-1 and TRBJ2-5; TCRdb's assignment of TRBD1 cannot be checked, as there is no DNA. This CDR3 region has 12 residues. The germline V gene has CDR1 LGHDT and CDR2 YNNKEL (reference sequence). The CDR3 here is CASSQGPGVQYF.

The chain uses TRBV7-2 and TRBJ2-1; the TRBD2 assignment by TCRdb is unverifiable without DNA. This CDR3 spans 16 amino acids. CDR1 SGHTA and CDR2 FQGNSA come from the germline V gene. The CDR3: CASSSYGGGVKEEQFF.

The CDR3 loop is CASSGTAKSSPLHF. The chain is built from TRBV25-1 and TRBJ1-6; TCRdb's D call, TRBD1, is unchecked because there is no DNA. Germline V lookup: CDR1 MGHDK, CDR2 SYGVNS. This CDR3 is built from 14 residues.

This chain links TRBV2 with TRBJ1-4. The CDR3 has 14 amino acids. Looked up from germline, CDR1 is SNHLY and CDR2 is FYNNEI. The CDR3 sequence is CASSEDFVNEKLFF. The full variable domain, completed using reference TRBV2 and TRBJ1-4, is EPEVTQTPSHQVTQMGQEVILRCVPISNHLYFYWYRQILGQKVEFLVSFYNNEISEKSEIFDDQFSVERPDGSNFTLKIRSTKLEDSAMYFCASSEDFVNEKLFFGSGTQLSVL.

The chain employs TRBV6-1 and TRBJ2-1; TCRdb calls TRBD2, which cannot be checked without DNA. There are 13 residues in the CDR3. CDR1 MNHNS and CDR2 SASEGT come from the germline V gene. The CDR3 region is CASSGAKYNEQFF.

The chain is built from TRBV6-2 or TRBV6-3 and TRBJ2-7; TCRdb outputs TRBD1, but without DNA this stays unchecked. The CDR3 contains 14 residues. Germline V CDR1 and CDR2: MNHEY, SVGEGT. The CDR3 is CASSWLAGANEQYF.

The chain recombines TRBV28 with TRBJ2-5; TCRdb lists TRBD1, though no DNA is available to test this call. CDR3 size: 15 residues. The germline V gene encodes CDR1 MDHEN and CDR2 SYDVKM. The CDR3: CASRRTGGLSETQYF.

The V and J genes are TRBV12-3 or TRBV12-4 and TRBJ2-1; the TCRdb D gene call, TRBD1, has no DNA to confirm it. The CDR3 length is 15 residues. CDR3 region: CASRPGTGGKNEQFF.

CDR3 loop: CASTKLLRRGSGNTIYF. The J gene is TRBJ1-3, the V gene TRBV6-1. The CDR3 runs to 17 residues. Germline V lookup: CDR1 MNHNS, CDR2 SASEGT.

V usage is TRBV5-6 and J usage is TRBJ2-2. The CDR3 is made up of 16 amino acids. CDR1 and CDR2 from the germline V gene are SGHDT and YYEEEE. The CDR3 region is CASSLDRGPNTGELFF.

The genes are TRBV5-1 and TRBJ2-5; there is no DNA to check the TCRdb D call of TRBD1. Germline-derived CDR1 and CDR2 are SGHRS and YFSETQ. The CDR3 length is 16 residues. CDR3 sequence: CASSLEAGAVGETQYF.

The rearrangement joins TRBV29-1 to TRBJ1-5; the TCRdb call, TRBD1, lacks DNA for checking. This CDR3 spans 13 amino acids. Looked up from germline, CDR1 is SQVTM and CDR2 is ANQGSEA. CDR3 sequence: CSARDGNHQPQHF. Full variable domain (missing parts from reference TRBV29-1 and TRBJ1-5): SAVISQKPSRDICQRGTSLTIQCQVDSQVTMMFWYRQQPGQSLTLIATANQGSEATYESGFVIDKFPISRPNLTFSTLTVSNMSPEDSSIYLCSARDGNHQPQHFGDGTRLSIL.

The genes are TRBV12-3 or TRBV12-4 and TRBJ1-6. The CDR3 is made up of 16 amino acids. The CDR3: CASSLRWWNQDSPLHF.

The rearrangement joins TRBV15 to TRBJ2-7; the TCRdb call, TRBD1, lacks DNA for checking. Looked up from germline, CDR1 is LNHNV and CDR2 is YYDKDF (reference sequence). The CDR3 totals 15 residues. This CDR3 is CATSRYRDRPSEQYF.

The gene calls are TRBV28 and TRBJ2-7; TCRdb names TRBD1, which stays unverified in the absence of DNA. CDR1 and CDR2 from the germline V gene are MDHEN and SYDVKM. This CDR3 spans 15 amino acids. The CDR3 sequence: CASSSSGTGAGEQYF.

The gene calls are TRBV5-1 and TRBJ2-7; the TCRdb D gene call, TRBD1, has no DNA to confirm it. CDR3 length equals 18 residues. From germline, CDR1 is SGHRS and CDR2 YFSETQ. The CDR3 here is CASSPRTGQGIWSYEQYF.

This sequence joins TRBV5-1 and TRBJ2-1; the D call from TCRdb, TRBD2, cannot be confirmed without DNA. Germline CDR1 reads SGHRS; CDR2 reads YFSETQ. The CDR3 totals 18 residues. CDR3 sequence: CASSSGPGLAGVYNEQFF.